The 27 T cell receptor beta chains presented below share a single source sample, sequenced in a study of blood T cell repertoires in COVID-19. Measured with immunoSEQ multiplex PCR; TCRdb has only the in-frame clones, and not every one. The table includes 330,000 or so clones, about 92% detected once. Material: PBMCs or T cells enriched from blood (not recorded which). Every receptor here comes from a woman aged 30 to 39 who had recovered from COVID-19.

This clone was picked up many times. The chain combines TRBV5-1 with TRBJ1-4; D gene ambiguous. CDR3 length: 15 residues. V was clipped by 4 bases and J by 3 bases, with 13 bases between them. Germline assignment: CDR1 SGHRS and CDR2 YFSETQ. The CDR3 sequence is CASSLDGIANEKLFF. CDR3 DNA sequence: TGCGCCAGCAGCCTTGACGGGATAGCTAATGAAAAACTGTTTTTT.

The chain has TRBV4-2 and TRBJ1-3, with a possible D match to TRBD1 (5 bases). Germline assignment: CDR1 LGHNA and CDR2 YNFKEQ. The CDR3 has 15 residues. V gave up 0 bases and J gave up 1 base, with 7 bases separating them. This CDR3 reads CASSQDRESGNTIYF. Written as DNA, the CDR3 is TGTGCCAGCAGCCAAGACAGGGAATCTGGAAACACCATATATTTT.

The chain has TRBV28 and TRBJ2-7, with D tentatively TRBD2 (5 bases). Germline loops: CDR1 MDHEN, CDR2 SYDVKM. V was cut by 2 bases and J by 3 bases, with 8 bases left in between. The CDR3 is 13 residues long. The CDR3 coding sequence is TGTGCCAGCAGTTTAGAGGGCCACTACGAGCAGTACTTC. Amino acid sequence: CASSLEGHYEQYF.

The chain is built from TRBV5-8 and TRBJ1-2; D unresolved. This CDR3 is built from 14 residues. In germline, CDR1 is SGHTS, CDR2 YDEGEE. Trimming cost V 0 bases and J 4 bases, with 10 bases left between them. The CDR3 coding sequence is TGTGCCAGCAGCTTGGGGGCAGCTTTCTATGGCTACACCTTC. Translated: CASSLGAAFYGYTF.

This rearrangement joins TRBV28 to TRBJ2-3; no clear D gene. Germline V CDR1 and CDR2: MDHEN, SYDVKM. V was cut by 3 bases and J by 4 bases, with 8 bases left in between. CDR3 length: 13 amino acids. The CDR3 DNA reads TGTGCCAGCAGTTTGATAGCAGCAGATACGCAGTATTTT. Translation gives CASSLIAADTQYF. Variable domain in full (rest from reference TRBV28 and TRBJ2-3): DVKVTQSSRYLVKRTGEKVFLECVQDMDHENMFWYRQDPGLGLRLIYFSYDVKMKEKGDIPEGYSVSREKKERFSLILESASTNQTSMYLCASSLIAADTQYFGPGTRLTVL.

V gene TRBV5-1 combines with J gene TRBJ1-1, with D hard to call. The germline CDR1 and CDR2 sequences are SGHRS and YFSETQ. CDR3 length: 12 residues. V dropped 6 bases and J dropped 1 base, with 7 bases sitting between them. The CDR3 loop reads CASITRNTEAFF. The CDR3 coding sequence is TGCGCCAGCATCACAAGGAACACTGAAGCTTTCTTT.

V is TRBV3-1 (or the pseudogene TRBV3-2) and J is TRBJ2-1, with 9 nucleotides matching TRBD2. The CDR3 has 18 residues. Germline CDR1 reads LGHDT; CDR2 reads YNNKEL (reference sequence). Trimming at V came to 4 bases and at J to 5 bases, leaving 15 bases not matched to a gene. DNA for the CDR3: TGTGCCAGCAGCCCTCCCGCGGGAGGGCCGGAGGCACACAATGAGCAGTTCTTC. It specifies CASSPPAGGPEAHNEQFF.

This chain links TRBV11-2 with TRBJ2-2, with a tentative D call TRBD1 (8 bases). Between the trimmed V and J ends, which lost 4 bases and 5 bases, there was a span of 17 bases. The CDR3 consists of 16 residues. Germline V lookup: CDR1 SGHAT, CDR2 FQNNGV. The CDR3 region is CASSYRGGEGTGELFF. In nucleotides, the CDR3 is TGTGCCAGCAGCTACAGGGGGGGAGAGGGTACCGGGGAGCTGTTTTTT.

The chain has TRBV28 and TRBJ2-2, with a weak D call TRBD1 (6 bases). Trimming left V 3 bases short and J 5 bases short, with 19 bases between. CDR1 is MDHEN and CDR2 is SYDVKM in the germline V gene. There are 17 residues in the CDR3. Here the CDR3 reads CASSLGPSAQGTGELFF. CDR3 sequence (DNA): TGTGCCAGCAGTTTGGGCCCTTCAGCACAGGGAACCGGGGAGCTGTTTTTT. Drawing the rest from reference TRBV28 and TRBJ2-2, the complete variable domain is DVKVTQSSRYLVKRTGEKVFLECVQDMDHENMFWYRQDPGLGLRLIYFSYDVKMKEKGDIPEGYSVSREKKERFSLILESASTNQTSMYLCASSLGPSAQGTGELFFGEGSRLTVL.

The genes are TRBV28 and TRBJ1-2; 7 bases line up with TRBD1. The CDR3 loop spans 13 amino acids. The J segment lost 8 bases and the V segment lost 5 bases, leaving 8 bases of the junction unmatched. CDR1 is MDHEN, CDR2 SYDVKM, per germline. The CDR3 is CASSKDRANGYTF. The CDR3 coding sequence is TGTGCCAGCAGTAAAGACAGGGCTAACGGCTACACCTTC.

This clone was observed once. The gene calls are TRBV7-9 and TRBJ1-3, with D possibly TRBD1 on 6 matching bases. Trimming left V 5 bases short and J 4 bases short, with 18 bases between. CDR1 and CDR2 from the germline V gene are SEHNR and FQNEAQ (reference sequence). The CDR3 consists of 16 residues. CDR3 coding DNA: TGTGCCAGCAGCCTCCGACAGGAACTTTCCGGAAACACCATATATTTT. Translated: CASSLRQELSGNTIYF.

The V and J genes are TRBV28 and TRBJ2-2; D may be TRBD1 (6 bases). This CDR3 comprises 15 residues. Trimming shortened V by 5 bases and J by 3 bases, and 13 bases separated the two germline ends. CDR1 is MDHEN, CDR2 SYDVKM, per germline. The CDR3 DNA is TGTGCCAGCAGTCCTCCGGGACACGACACCGGGGAGCTGTTTTTT. It codes for CASSPPGHDTGELFF.

This clone was counted once. The chain combines TRBV3-1 (or the pseudogene TRBV3-2) with TRBJ2-7; a weak D match, TRBD2 (5 bases). CDR1 and CDR2 (germline): LGHDT, YNNKEL (reference sequence). This CDR3 comprises 17 residues. The V end was cut by 4 bases, the J end by 2 bases, with 21 bases between. This CDR3 reads CASSPSYRGGRAYEQYF. DNA for the CDR3: TGTGCCAGCAGCCCCTCCTATCGCGGCGGGCGGGCCTACGAGCAGTACTTC.

This clone was observed once. The J gene is TRBJ2-3, the V gene TRBV4-1, with 7 positions matching TRBD2. Trimming removed 4 bases from V and 0 bases from J; junction bases left unmatched: 13. The CDR3 contains 18 residues. Germline-derived CDR1 and CDR2 are MGHRA and YSYEKL. CDR3 sequence reads: CASSPTRLSGTSTDTQYF. The CDR3, as DNA: TGCGCCAGCAGCCCAACACGGCTCAGCGGGACTAGCACAGATACGCAGTATTTT.

In its sample, this clone was seen once. The gene calls are TRBV4-1 and TRBJ1-1; D ambiguous. Germline CDR1 reads MGHRA; CDR2 reads YSYEKL. This CDR3 has 13 residues. V lost 1 base and J 4 bases, leaving 7 bases between the germline ends. This CDR3 is CASSQGRSTEAFF. In nucleotides, the CDR3 is TGCGCCAGCAGCCAAGGTCGGTCCACTGAAGCTTTCTTT.

The J gene is TRBJ2-7, the V gene TRBV12-3 or TRBV12-4; 11 nucleotides line up with TRBD1. The CDR3 spans 13 residues. V gave up 6 bases and J gave up 3 bases; unmatched junction bases: 1. CDR3 protein: CASSGTGGYEQYF. In nucleotides, the CDR3 is TGTGCCAGCAGCGGGACAGGGGGCTACGAGCAGTACTTC.

The chain links TRBV5-1 to TRBJ2-7, with 9 bases matching TRBD2. This CDR3 has 15 amino acids. The germline gives CDR1 SGHRS, CDR2 YFSETQ. V shed 1 base and J 5 bases; nucleotides not matched to a gene: 7. The CDR3 loop reads CASSLLREGINEQYF. For the CDR3, the DNA is TGCGCCAGCAGCTTGTTGCGGGAGGGGATTAACGAGCAGTACTTC.

The gene calls are TRBV27 and TRBJ2-2, with 10 bases identical to TRBD2. Per the germline V gene, CDR1 is MNHEY and CDR2 is SMNVEV (reference sequence). The V and J ends lost 5 bases and 6 bases, in that order; junction bases with no gene match: 6. The CDR3 spans 15 residues. DNA for the CDR3: TGTGCCAGCAGTCCAGGACTAGCGGCACCCGGGGAGCTGTTTTTT. Its translation: CASSPGLAAPGELFF.

The rearrangement links TRBV14 to TRBJ2-1; possibly TRBD1 for D (6 bases). The germline CDR1 and CDR2 sequences are SGHDN and FVKESK. The CDR3 runs 12 residues. The V end lost 3 bases, the J end lost 14 bases, and 14 bases lay between the germline ends. CDR3 DNA: TGTGCCAGCAGCCAGGGGGCCCACGGGAAGTTCTTC. This translates into CASSQGAHGKFF.

The chain combines TRBV10-3 with TRBJ2-6, with 10 bases lining up with TRBD1. Trimming cost V 6 bases and J 3 bases; bases outside gene matches: 5. The CDR3 spans 16 residues. Germline V gives CDR1 ENHRY, CDR2 SYGVKD. The CDR3 coding sequence is TGTGCCATCAGCGGGACAGGGGTTGGTGGGGCCAACGTCCTGACTTTC. Translated, it gives CAISGTGVGGANVLTF.

The chain links TRBV6-2 or TRBV6-3 to TRBJ1-5; unclear D gene. Germline loops: CDR1 MNHEY, CDR2 SVGEGT. V shed 0 bases and J shed 4 bases, with 10 bases lying between them. The CDR3 runs 15 residues. CDR3: CASSYSLYGNQPQHF. The CDR3 region has the DNA TGTGCCAGCAGTTACTCGTTGTACGGTAATCAGCCCCAGCATTTT.

The chain uses TRBV28 and TRBJ1-6, with unresolved D. V lost 6 bases and J lost 9, with 9 bases in between. CDR1 is MDHEN, CDR2 SYDVKM, per germline. The CDR3 totals 12 residues. CDR3 coding DNA: TGTGCCAGCAGCCCCGGGAGTTCACCCCTCCACTTT. Translating it yields CASSPGSSPLHF. Full variable domain (rest looked up from reference TRBV28 and TRBJ1-6): DVKVTQSSRYLVKRTGEKVFLECVQDMDHENMFWYRQDPGLGLRLIYFSYDVKMKEKGDIPEGYSVSREKKERFSLILESASTNQTSMYLCASSPGSSPLHFGNGTRLTVT.

Here the CDR3 reads CASSRPTGAVHSNQPQHF. Written as DNA, the CDR3 is TGTGCCAGCAGCCGACCAACAGGGGCCGTCCATAGCAATCAGCCCCAGCATTTT. The chain joins TRBV28 to TRBJ1-5; 7 bases are shared with TRBD1. Germline V gives CDR1 MDHEN, CDR2 SYDVKM. Trimming took 6 bases from V and 0 from J; bases not matched to a gene: 14. The length of the CDR3 is 18 residues.

The chain joins TRBV2 to TRBJ1-6; D is perhaps TRBD1 (6 bases). CDR1 SNHLY and CDR2 FYNNEI come from the germline V gene. This CDR3 is built from 13 residues. Deletions cut 4 bases from V and 7 bases from J, with 8 bases between. The CDR3 nucleotides read TGTGCCAGCAGTGGGACAGAAAATTCACCCCTCCACTTT. Residues: CASSGTENSPLHF.

The sample holds a few counts of this clone. The chain joins TRBV7-8 to TRBJ2-7, with 8 bases matching TRBD1. Germline V gene lookup returns CDR1 SGHVS and CDR2 FQNEAQ. The CDR3 sequence is 15 residues long. Trimming removed 6 bases from V and 4 bases from J; junction bases left unmatched: 11. CDR3 sequence reads: CASRYSGTGVYEQYF. CDR3 sequence (DNA): TGTGCCAGCAGATACTCCGGGACAGGAGTTTACGAGCAGTACTTC. The full variable domain, its missing parts supplied by reference TRBV7-8 and TRBJ2-7, is GAGVSQSPRYKVAKRGQDVALRCDPISGHVSLFWYQQALGQGPEFLTYFQNEAQLDKSGLPSDRFFAERPEGSVSTLKIQRTQQEDSAVYLCASRYSGTGVYEQYFGPGTRLTVT.

J is TRBJ2-3 and V is TRBV11-3; weak D call: TRBD2 (6 bases). The ends were cut back, 5 bases at V and 6 bases at J, with 18 bases in the middle. This CDR3 region has 15 residues. CDR1 and CDR2 (germline): SGHNT, YENEEA. CDR3 residues: CASSPFYGGYDTQYF. The DNA of the CDR3 is TGTGCCAGCAGCCCCTTTTACGGGGGTTATGATACGCAGTATTTT.

The J gene is TRBJ2-1, the V gene TRBV4-2, with a possible D match to TRBD1 (6 bases). Germline values: CDR1 LGHNA, CDR2 YNFKEQ. Trimming took 0 bases from V and 4 from J, leaving 10 bases between them. There are 15 residues in the CDR3. CDR3 in DNA: TGTGCCAGCAGCCAAGATCAGGGGCAGTACAATGAGCAGTTCTTC. This encodes CASSQDQGQYNEQFF.